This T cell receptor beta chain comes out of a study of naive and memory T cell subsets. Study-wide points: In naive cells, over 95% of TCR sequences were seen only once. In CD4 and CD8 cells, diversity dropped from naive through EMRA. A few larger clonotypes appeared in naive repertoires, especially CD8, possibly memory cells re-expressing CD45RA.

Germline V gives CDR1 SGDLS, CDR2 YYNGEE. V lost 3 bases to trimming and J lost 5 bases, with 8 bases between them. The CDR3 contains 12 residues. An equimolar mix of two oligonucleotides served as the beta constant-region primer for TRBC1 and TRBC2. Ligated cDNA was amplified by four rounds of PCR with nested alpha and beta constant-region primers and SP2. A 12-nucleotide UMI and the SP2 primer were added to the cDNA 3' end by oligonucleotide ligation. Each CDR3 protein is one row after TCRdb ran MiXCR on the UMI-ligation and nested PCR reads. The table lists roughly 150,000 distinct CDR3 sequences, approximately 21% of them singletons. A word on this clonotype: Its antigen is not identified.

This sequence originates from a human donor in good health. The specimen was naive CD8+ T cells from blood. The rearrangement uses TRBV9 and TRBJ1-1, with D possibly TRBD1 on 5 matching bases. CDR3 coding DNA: TGTGCCAGCAGCGCAGGGAGGACTGAAGCTTTCTTT. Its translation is CASSAGRTEAFF.